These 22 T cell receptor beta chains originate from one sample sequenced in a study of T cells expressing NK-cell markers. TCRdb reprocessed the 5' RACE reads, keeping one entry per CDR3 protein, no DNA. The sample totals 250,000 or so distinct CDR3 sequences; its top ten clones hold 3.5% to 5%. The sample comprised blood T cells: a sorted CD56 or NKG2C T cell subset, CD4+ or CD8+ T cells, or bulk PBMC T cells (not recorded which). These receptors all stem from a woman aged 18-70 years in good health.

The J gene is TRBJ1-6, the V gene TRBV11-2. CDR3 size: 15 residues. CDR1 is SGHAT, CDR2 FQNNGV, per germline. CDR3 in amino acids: CASSRAASPNSPLHF.

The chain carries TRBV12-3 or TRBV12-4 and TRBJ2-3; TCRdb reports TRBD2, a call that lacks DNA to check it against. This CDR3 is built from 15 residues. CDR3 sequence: CASWLRTSGTDTQYF.

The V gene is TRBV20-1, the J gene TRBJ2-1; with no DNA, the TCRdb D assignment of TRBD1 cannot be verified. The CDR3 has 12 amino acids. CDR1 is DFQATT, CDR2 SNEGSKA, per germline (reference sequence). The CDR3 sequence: CSATGTKSEQFF.

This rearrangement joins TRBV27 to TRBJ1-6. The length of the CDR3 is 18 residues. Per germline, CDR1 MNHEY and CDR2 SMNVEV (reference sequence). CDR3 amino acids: CASKPAGRVSSYNSPLHF.

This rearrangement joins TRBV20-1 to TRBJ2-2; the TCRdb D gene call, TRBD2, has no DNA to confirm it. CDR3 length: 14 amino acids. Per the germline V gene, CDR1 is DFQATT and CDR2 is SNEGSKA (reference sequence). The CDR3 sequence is CSARKLENTGELFF.

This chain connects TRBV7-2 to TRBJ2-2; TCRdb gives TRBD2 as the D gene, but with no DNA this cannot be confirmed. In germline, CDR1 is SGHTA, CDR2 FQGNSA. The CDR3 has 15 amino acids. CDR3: CASSNWRGGVGELFF. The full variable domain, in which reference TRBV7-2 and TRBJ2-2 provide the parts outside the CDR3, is GAGVSQSPSNKVTEKGKDVELRCDPISGHTALYWYRQSLGQGLEFLIYFQGNSAPDKSGLPSDRFSAERTGGSVSTLTIQRTQQEDSAVYLCASSNWRGGVGELFFGEGSRLTVL.

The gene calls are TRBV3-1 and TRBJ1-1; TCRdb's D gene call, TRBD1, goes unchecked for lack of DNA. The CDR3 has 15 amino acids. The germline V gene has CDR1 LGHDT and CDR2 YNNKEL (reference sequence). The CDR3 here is CASSHPGQGGTEAFF.

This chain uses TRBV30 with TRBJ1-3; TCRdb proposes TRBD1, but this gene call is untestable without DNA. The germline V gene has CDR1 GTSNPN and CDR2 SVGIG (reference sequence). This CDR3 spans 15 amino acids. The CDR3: CAWTTGGLTGNTIYF.

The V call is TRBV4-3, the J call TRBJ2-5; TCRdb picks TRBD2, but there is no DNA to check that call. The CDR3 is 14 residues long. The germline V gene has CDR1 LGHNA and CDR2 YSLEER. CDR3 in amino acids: CASSQGGGVETQYF.

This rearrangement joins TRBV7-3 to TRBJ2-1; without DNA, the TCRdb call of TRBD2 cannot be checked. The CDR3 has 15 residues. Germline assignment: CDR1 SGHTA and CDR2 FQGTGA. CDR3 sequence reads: CASRPNTGGSNEQFF.

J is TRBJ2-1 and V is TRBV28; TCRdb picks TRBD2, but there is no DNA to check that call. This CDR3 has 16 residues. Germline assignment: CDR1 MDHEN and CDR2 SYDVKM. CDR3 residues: CASSSATSTYYNEQFF.

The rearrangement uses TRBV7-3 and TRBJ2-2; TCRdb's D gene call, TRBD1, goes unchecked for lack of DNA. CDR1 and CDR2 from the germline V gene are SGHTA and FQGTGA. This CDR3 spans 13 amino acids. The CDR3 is CASRVDSTGELFF.

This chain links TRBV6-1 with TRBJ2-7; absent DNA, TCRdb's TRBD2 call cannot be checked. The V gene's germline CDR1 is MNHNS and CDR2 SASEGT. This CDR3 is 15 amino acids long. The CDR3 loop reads CASREAGLADYEQYF.

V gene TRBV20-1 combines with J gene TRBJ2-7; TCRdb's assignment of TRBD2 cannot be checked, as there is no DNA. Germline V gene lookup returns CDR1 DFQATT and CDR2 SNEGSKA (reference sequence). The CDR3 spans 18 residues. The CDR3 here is CSASPAGSGLPTSYEQYF.

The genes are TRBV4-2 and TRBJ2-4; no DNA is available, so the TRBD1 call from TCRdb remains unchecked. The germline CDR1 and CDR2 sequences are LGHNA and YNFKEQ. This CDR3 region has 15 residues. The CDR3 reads CASSFEGGGKNTQYF.

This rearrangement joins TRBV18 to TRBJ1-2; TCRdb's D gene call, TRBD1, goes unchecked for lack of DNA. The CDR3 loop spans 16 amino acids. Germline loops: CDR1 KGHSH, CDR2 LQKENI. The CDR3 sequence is CASSPPEGKGAYGYTF.

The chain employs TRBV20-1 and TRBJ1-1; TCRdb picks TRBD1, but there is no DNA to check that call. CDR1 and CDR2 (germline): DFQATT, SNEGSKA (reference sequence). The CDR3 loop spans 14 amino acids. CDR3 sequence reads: CSASLQRGGTEAFF.

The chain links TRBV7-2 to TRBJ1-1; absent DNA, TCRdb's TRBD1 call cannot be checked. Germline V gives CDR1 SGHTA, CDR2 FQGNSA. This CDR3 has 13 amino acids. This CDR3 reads CASSSDRLSEAFF.

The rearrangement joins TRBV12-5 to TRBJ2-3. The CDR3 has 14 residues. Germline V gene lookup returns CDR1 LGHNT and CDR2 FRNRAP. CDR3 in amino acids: CASGKEASTDTQYF.

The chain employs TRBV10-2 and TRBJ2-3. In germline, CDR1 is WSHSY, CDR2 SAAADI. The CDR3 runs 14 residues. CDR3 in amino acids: CASRRSISTDTQYF.

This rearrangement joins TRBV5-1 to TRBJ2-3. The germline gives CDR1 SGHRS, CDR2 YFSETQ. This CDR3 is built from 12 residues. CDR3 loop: CASTSTGDTQYF.

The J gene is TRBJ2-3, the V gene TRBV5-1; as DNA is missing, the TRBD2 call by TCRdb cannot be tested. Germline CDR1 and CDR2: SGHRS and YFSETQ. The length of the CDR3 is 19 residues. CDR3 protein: CASSLDGLAGGPSTDTQYF. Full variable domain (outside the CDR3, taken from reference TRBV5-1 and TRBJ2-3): KAGVTQTPRYLIKTRGQQVTLSCSPISGHRSVSWYQQTPGQGLQFLFEYFSETQRNKGNFPGRFSGRQFSNSRSEMNVSTLELGDSALYLCASSLDGLAGGPSTDTQYFGPGTRLTVL.